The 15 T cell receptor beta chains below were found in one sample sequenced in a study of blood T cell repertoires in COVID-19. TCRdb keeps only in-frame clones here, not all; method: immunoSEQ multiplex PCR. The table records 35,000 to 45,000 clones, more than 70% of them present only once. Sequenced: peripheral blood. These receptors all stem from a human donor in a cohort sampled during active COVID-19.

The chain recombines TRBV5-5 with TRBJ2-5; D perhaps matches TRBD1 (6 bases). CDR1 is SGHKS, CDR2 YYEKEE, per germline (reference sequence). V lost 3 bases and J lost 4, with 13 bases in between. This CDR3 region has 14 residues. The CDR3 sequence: CASSSTGHGETQYF. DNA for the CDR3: TGTGCCAGCAGCTCTACGGGACATGGAGAGACCCAGTACTTC.

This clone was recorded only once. CDR3 in amino acids: CASSQGATGGPSYTF. In nucleotides, the CDR3 is TGTGCCAGCAGCCAAGGGGCTACGGGAGGGCCGAGCTACACCTTC. This chain joins TRBV3-1 (or the pseudogene TRBV3-2) and TRBJ1-2; the D is unclear. Germline CDR1 is LGHDT and CDR2 is YNNKEL (reference sequence). The CDR3 is 15 residues long. Trimming shortened V by 1 base and J by 9 bases, and 18 bases separated the two germline ends.

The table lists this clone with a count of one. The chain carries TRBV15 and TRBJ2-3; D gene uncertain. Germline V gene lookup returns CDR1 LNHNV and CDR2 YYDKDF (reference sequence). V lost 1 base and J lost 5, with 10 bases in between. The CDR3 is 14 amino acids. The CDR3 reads CATSRGAALDTQYF. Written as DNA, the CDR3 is TGTGCCACCAGCAGAGGGGCCGCGTTAGATACGCAGTATTTT.

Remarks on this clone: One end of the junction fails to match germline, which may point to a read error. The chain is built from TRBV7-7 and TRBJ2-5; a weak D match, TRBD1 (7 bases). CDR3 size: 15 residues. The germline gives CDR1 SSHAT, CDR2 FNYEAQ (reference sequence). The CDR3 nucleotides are TGTGCTAGCAGCTTAGGGGGGACAGCACAAGAGACCCAGTACTTC. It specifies CASSLGGTAQETQYF.

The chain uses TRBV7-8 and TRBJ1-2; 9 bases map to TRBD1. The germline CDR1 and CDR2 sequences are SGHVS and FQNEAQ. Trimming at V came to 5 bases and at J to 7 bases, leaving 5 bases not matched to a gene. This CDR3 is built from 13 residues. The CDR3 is CASSLGTGSGYTF. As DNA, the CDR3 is TGTGCCAGCAGCCTCGGGACAGGGTCTGGCTACACCTTC.

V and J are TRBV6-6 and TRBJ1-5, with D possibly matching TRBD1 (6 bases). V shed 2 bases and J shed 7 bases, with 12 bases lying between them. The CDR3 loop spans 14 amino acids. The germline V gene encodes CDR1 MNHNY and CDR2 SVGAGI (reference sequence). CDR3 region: CASSYANRAQPQHF. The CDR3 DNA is TGTGCCAGCAGTTACGCTAACAGGGCCCAGCCCCAGCATTTT.

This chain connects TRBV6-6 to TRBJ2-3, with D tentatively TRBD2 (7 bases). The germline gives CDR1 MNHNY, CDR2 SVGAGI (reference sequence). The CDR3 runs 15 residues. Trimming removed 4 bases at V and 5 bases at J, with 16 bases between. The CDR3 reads CASSFVGGPVDTQYF. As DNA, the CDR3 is TGTGCCAGCAGTTTCGTGGGGGGGCCGGTAGATACGCAGTATTTT.

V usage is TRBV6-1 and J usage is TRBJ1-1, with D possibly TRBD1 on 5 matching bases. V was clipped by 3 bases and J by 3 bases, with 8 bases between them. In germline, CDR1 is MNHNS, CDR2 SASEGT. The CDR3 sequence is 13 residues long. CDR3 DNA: TGTGCCAGCAGTGAGGGGCCTCACACTGAAGCTTTCTTT. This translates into CASSEGPHTEAFF.

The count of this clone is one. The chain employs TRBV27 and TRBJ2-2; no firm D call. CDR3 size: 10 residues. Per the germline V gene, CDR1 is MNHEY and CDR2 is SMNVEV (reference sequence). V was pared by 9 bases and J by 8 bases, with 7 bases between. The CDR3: CARASGELFF. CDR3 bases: TGTGCCAGAGCAAGTGGGGAGCTGTTTTTT.

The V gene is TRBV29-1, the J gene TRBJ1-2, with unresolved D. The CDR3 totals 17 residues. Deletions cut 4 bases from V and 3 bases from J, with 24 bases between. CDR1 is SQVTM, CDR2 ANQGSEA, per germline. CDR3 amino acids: CSVGPGLGEGRYYGYTF. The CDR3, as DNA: TGCAGCGTTGGTCCTGGACTGGGTGAAGGACGGTACTATGGCTACACCTTC.

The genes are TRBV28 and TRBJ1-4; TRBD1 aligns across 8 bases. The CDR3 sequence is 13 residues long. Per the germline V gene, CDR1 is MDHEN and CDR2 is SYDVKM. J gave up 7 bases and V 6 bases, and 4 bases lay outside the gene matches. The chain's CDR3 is CASRDRGSEKLFF. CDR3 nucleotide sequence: TGTGCCAGCAGAGACAGGGGATCTGAAAAACTGTTTTTT. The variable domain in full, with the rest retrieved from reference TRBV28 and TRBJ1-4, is DVKVTQSSRYLVKRTGEKVFLECVQDMDHENMFWYRQDPGLGLRLIYFSYDVKMKEKGDIPEGYSVSREKKERFSLILESASTNQTSMYLCASRDRGSEKLFFGSGTQLSVL.

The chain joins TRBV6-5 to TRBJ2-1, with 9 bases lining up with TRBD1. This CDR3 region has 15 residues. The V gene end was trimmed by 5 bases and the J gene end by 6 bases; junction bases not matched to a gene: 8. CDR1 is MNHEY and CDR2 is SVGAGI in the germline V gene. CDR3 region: CASSRLQGAGNEQFF. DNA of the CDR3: TGTGCCAGCAGTCGACTACAGGGGGCGGGCAATGAGCAGTTCTTC.

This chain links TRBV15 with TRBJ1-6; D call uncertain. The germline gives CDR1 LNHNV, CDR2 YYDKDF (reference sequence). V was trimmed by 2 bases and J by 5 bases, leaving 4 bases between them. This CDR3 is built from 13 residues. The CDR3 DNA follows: TGTGCCACCAGCAGACAGGATAATTCACCCCTCCACTTT. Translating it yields CATSRQDNSPLHF.

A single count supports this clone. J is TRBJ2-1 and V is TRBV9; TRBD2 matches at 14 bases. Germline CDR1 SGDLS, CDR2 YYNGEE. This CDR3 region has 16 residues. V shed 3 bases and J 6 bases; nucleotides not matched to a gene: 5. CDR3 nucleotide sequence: TGTGCCAGCAGCGCGACTAGCGGGGGGGCCGGCAATGAGCAGTTCTTC. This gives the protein CASSATSGGAGNEQFF.

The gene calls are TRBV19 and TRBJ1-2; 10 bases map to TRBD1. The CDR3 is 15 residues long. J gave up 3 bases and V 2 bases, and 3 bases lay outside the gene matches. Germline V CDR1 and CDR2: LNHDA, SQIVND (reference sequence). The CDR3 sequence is CASSISTGGYYGYTF. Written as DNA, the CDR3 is TGTGCCAGTAGTATATCGACAGGGGGCTACTATGGCTACACCTTC.